This T cell receptor (beta chain) came from a study of blood T cell repertoires in COVID-19. Data came from immunoSEQ multiplex PCR; TCRdb stores just in-frame clones and leaves some out. Altogether a few hundred thousand clones are present, roughly 80% being singletons, with the ten largest covering around 3.5%. The source is a man in his forties or fifties who had recovered from COVID-19. Input material: PBMCs or T cells enriched from blood (not recorded which).

CDR3 bases: TGTGCCAGCAGCTTACGGGGGACCGCCTACAATGAGCAGTTCTTC. This encodes CASSLRGTAYNEQFF. This sequence joins TRBV7-6 and TRBJ2-1, with TRBD2 as a possible D gene (6 bases). Germline V CDR1 and CDR2: SGHVS, FNYEAQ. V dropped 2 bases and J dropped 2 bases, with 10 bases sitting between them. This CDR3 spans 15 amino acids.